A selection of T cell receptor beta chains follows, all from one sample in a study of T cells in Graves' hyperthyroidism and ophthalmopathy. TCRdb ran MiXCR on the multiplex PCR reads and lists one entry per CDR3 protein. The sample lists approximately 500,000 distinct CDR3 sequences, about half occurring once. The sample taken for sequencing was peripheral blood or thyroid tissue (not recorded which). The receptors were sampled from a woman aged 18-35 years with Graves' hyperthyroidism. The CDR3 runs from the conserved cysteine through the conserved F or W. The D gene is left open where the match is weak. Rows may omit the clone size; those that give it use once, few, many or a size class.

CDR3aa,CDR3nt,len,j_gene,abundance,v_gene,d_gene
CASSMTSGNTGELFF,TGTGCCAGTAGTATGACTAGCGGTAACACCGGGGAGCTGTTTTTT,15,TRBJ2-2,many,TRBV19,TRBD2
CASSPASGRRDEQFF,TGTGCCAGCAGTCCGGCTAGCGGGAGAAGGGATGAGCAGTTCTTC,15,TRBJ2-1,many,TRBV12-3/TRBV12-4,TRBD2
CASSLGDHEQFF,TGTGCCAGCAGCTTAGGGGACCATGAGCAGTTCTTC,12,TRBJ2-1,many,TRBV7-9,NA
CAIRPGQPGYGYTF,TGTGCCATCAGGCCGGGACAGCCTGGCTATGGCTACACCTTC,14,TRBJ1-2,NA,TRBV10-3,TRBD1
CASSQVEHYEQYF,TGTGCCAGCAGCCAAGTGGAGCACTACGAGCAGTACTTC,13,TRBJ2-7,many,TRBV14,NA
CSARETSSSQETQYF,TGCAGTGCTAGAGAGACTAGCAGTAGCCAAGAGACCCAGTACTTC,15,TRBJ2-5,NA,TRBV20-1,TRBD2
CASSIDPFVAEIEANYGYTF,TGTGCCAGTAGTATAGATCCATTCGTGGCAGAGATAGAAGCTAACTATGGCTACACCTTC,20,TRBJ1-2,many,TRBV19,NA
CASSLGGADYGYTF,TGTGCCAGCAGCTTGGGGGGGGCGGACTATGGCTACACCTTC,14,TRBJ1-2,once,TRBV7-3,NA
CATHSGSHNEQFF,TGTGCCACCCATAGCGGGAGCCACAATGAGCAGTTCTTC,13,TRBJ2-1,NA,TRBV10-3,TRBD2
CAISDGQGSNSPLHF,TGTGCCATCAGTGACGGACAGGGGTCTAATTCACCCCTCCACTTT,15,TRBJ1-6,NA,TRBV10-3,TRBD1
CASSLGGGTETQYF,TGTGCCAGCAGTCTTGGGGGCGGGACCGAGACCCAGTACTTC,14,TRBJ2-5,many,TRBV7-3,NA
CASREAIYNSPLHF,TGTGCCAGCCGGGAAGCGATCTATAATTCACCCCTCCACTTT,14,TRBJ1-6,few,TRBV11-2,NA
CATSRDESYGYTF,TGTGCCACCAGCAGAGATGAGAGCTATGGCTACACCTTC,13,TRBJ1-2,NA,TRBV15,NA
CAGGRDRLRETQYF,TGTGCTGGGGGACGGGACAGACTGAGGGAGACCCAGTACTTC,14,TRBJ2-5,NA,TRBV24-1,TRBD1
CASSGGANMNTEAFF,TGTGCCAGCTCGGGGGGAGCCAACATGAACACTGAAGCTTTCTTT,15,TRBJ1-1,NA,TRBV18,NA
CASSREPTTQYF,TGTGCCAGCAGCAGGGAGCCGACCACCCAGTACTTC,12,TRBJ2-5,NA,TRBV7-2,NA
CASSDLPGGSIGNTIYF,TGTGCCAGCAGTGATCTACCGGGAGGATCGATTGGAAACACCATATATTTT,17,TRBJ1-3,many,TRBV12-3/TRBV12-4,NA
CASSQDSGRAGYF,TGTGCCAGCAGCCAAGATAGCGGGAGGGCCGGGTACTTC,13,TRBJ2-5,once,TRBV7-2,TRBD2
CASGVGSGYEQYF,TGTGCCAGCGGAGTGGGTAGCGGCTACGAGCAGTACTTC,13,TRBJ2-7,NA,TRBV2,NA
CASSSYRQGPGNTIYF,TGTGCCAGCAGCTCCTACCGACAGGGACCTGGAAACACCATATATTTT,16,TRBJ1-3,once,TRBV7-9,TRBD1
CASSQTGRYVSGANVLTF,TGTGCCAGCAGCCAGACAGGACGTTACGTTTCTGGGGCCAACGTCCTGACTTTC,18,TRBJ2-6,many,TRBV6-2/TRBV6-3,NA
CSAPFGGRGYGYTF,TGCAGTGCCCCGTTTGGGGGGAGAGGCTATGGCTACACCTTC,14,TRBJ1-2,many,TRBV20-1,NA
CASTFRDIGNYGYTF,TGTGCCAGCACATTCCGGGACATTGGAAACTATGGCTACACCTTC,15,TRBJ1-2,many,TRBV12-3/TRBV12-4,NA
CASSSSTGGTYEQYF,TGTGCCAGCAGCTCTTCAACGGGAGGGACCTACGAGCAGTACTTC,15,TRBJ2-7,once,TRBV7-9,TRBD2
CSAGASGRVSYNEQFF,TGCAGTGCTGGTGCTAGCGGGAGGGTCTCCTACAATGAGCAGTTCTTC,16,TRBJ2-1,NA,TRBV20-1,TRBD2
CASSSPLQREGTDTQYF,TGTGCCAGCAGCTCTCCCCTGCAGCGGGAGGGCACAGATACGCAGTATTTT,17,TRBJ2-3,NA,TRBV7-8,TRBD2
CASSPGRDEKLFF,TGTGCCAGCAGCCCGGGGCGGGATGAAAAACTGTTTTTT,13,TRBJ1-4,many,TRBV12-3/TRBV12-4,NA
CASSDNRAPNYGYTF,TGTGCCAGCTCAGATAACAGGGCCCCTAACTATGGCTACACCTTC,15,TRBJ1-2,few,TRBV18,NA
CASSIASSGSSYEQYF,TGTGCCAGTAGTATAGCCTCTAGCGGGAGCTCCTACGAGCAGTACTTC,16,TRBJ2-7,many,TRBV19,TRBD2
CASSKRGFSGRADELFF,TGTGCCAGCAGCAAAAGGGGGTTTAGCGGGAGAGCGGATGAGCTGTTTTTT,17,TRBJ2-2,NA,TRBV7-9,TRBD2
CASSASGTSGAYEQYF,TGTGCCAGCAGTGCCTCCGGGACTAGCGGGGCCTACGAGCAGTACTTC,16,TRBJ2-7,NA,TRBV25-1,TRBD2
CASRATGVAGGGYTF,TGTGCCAGCAGGGCGACAGGGGTCGCCGGGGGTGGCTACACCTTC,15,TRBJ1-2,once,TRBV7-9,TRBD1
CASSGAGGATNEKLFF,TGTGCCAGCAGTGGGGCAGGGGGCGCGACTAATGAAAAACTGTTTTTT,16,TRBJ1-4,many,TRBV2,TRBD1
CSAQDRGADTQYF,TGCAGTGCCCAGGACAGGGGCGCAGATACGCAGTATTTT,13,TRBJ2-3,few,TRBV20-1,TRBD1
CSVEGEWDRRYF,TGCAGCGTTGAAGGAGAGTGGGACCGACGGTACTTC,12,TRBJ2-7,many,TRBV29-1,NA
CASSRGGESSYEQYF,TGTGCCAGTTCTCGCGGCGGAGAGAGCTCCTACGAGCAGTACTTC,15,TRBJ2-7,few,TRBV19,NA
CASSILRGRGLNTEASF,TGTGCCAGTAGTATCCTCCGGGGCAGGGGGCTTAACACTGAAGCTTCCTTT,17,TRBJ1-1,NA,TRBV19,TRBD1
CASSVGQSEETQYF,TGTGCCAGCAGCGTAGGGCAATCCGAAGAGACCCAGTACTTC,14,TRBJ2-5,many,TRBV9,NA
CASRPGHSYEQYF,TGTGCCAGCAGACCGGGACACTCCTACGAGCAGTACTTC,13,TRBJ2-7,NA,TRBV12-3/TRBV12-4,NA
CASSRSADMNTEAFF,TGTGCCAGCAGTCGTAGCGCGGACATGAACACTGAAGCTTTCTTT,15,TRBJ1-1,many,TRBV5-8,NA